This TCR beta chain was sequenced in a study of shared clonotypes between healthy human individuals. Whole-study findings and limits: Clonotype sharing among donors was expected to depend on sequencing depth.

Clones were sequenced by immunoSEQ multiplex PCR, and TCRdb holds only the in-frame ones, with some missing. The sample contains about 680,000 clones, around 72% of which appear only once. To note about this clone: Antigen: not known.

Deletions cut 4 bases from V and 3 bases from J, with 9 bases between. Looked up from germline, CDR1 is SQVTM and CDR2 is ANQGSEA. The CDR3 totals 12 residues. The origin of this receptor is a woman in her thirties in good health. The sample consisted of memory CD4+ T cells sorted from blood. Regarding subset: CD45RA-negative fraction. This sequence joins TRBV29-1 and TRBJ2-5; the D is unclear. The CDR3 nucleotides read TGCAGCGTTGTTGGCGGAAAAGAGACCCAGTACTTC. Amino acids: CSVVGGKETQYF.